Below, 21 T cell receptor beta chains from the same sample are listed, as sequenced in a study of CD8+ T cells in alopecia areata (dated by TCRdb to between 2018 and 2020). Interpreted using the paper, the time point label stands for: less than 25 weeks on oral tofacitinib. Interpreted using the paper, the treatment or condition label stands for: oral pan-JAK inhibitor, 5-10 mg twice daily. Library creation used the immunoSEQ multiplex PCR assay. RNA was extracted from all samples and reverse transcribed into cDNA, which served as template for TCR sequencing. TCRdb holds this immuneACCESS table with in-frame rearrangements only. Some clones are missing; in checked studies, unresolved V genes explain under half, and the rest has no known cause. The sample table lists 200,000 or so clones, 58% of them with a count of one. 5.5% of the sample is taken by the ten largest. The sample in question was CD4+ T cells sorted from blood, obtained at week 24, from a patient treated with tofacitinib. The receptors stem from a human donor with alopecia areata.

The V call is TRBV7-2, the J call TRBJ2-5; D uncertain. In germline, CDR1 is SGHTA, CDR2 FQGNSA. V was clipped by 2 bases and J by 1 base, with 8 bases between them. The CDR3 is 14 residues long. This CDR3 is CASSLSLSQETQYF. The CDR3 DNA sequence: TGTGCCAGCAGCTTATCACTTAGCCAAGAGACCCAGTACTTC.

Points on this clone: The sample has other DNA sequences that encode this CDR3 too. J is TRBJ2-6 and V is TRBV27; D not resolved. The CDR3 covers 15 residues. Deletions cut 2 bases from V and 4 bases from J, with 9 bases between. Germline values: CDR1 MNHEY, CDR2 SMNVEV (reference sequence). The chain's CDR3 is CASSLLGSGANVLTF. CDR3 sequence (DNA): TGTGCCAGCAGTTTACTGGGGTCGGGGGCCAACGTCCTGACTTTC. The variable domain in full, with the rest retrieved from reference TRBV27 and TRBJ2-6, is EAQVTQNPRYLITVTGKKLTVTCSQNMNHEYMSWYRQDPGLGLRQIYYSMNVEVTDKGDVPEGYKVSRKEKRNFPLILESPSPNQTSLYFCASSLLGSGANVLTFGAGSRLTVL.

The chain uses TRBV29-1 and TRBJ2-3; a weak D match, TRBD2 (7 bases). CDR3 length: 14 amino acids. The germline CDR1 and CDR2 sequences are SQVTM and ANQGSEA. V was clipped by 6 bases and J by 3 bases, with 16 bases between them. DNA of the CDR3: TGCAGCGTGCTGACAGGACTAGTAACAGATACGCAGTATTTT. Residues: CSVLTGLVTDTQYF.

The V call is TRBV25-1, the J call TRBJ1-1; TRBD1 matches at 8 bases. Germline V lookup: CDR1 MGHDK, CDR2 SYGVNS. Trimming cost V 4 bases and J 5 bases; bases outside gene matches: 9. The CDR3 extends over 15 amino acids. The CDR3, as DNA: TGTGCCAGCAGTGGTGGGACAGGTCATCGAACTGAAGCTTTCTTT. It encodes CASSGGTGHRTEAFF. The full variable domain, with the rest looked up from reference TRBV25-1 and TRBJ1-1, is EADIYQTPRYLVIGTGKKITLECSQTMGHDKMYWYQQDPGMELHLIHYSYGVNSTEKGDLSSESTVSRIRTEHFPLTLESARPSHTSQYLCASSGGTGHRTEAFFGQGTRLTVV.

This sequence joins TRBV6-6 and TRBJ1-5; D gene uncertain. This CDR3 is built from 15 residues. V shed 4 bases and J shed 0 bases, with 10 bases lying between them. The V gene's germline CDR1 is MNHNY and CDR2 SVGAGI (reference sequence). This CDR3 is CASSLNRYSNQPQHF. CDR3 nucleotides: TGTGCCAGCAGTTTAAACAGATATAGCAATCAGCCCCAGCATTTT.

The rearrangement joins TRBV27 to TRBJ1-2; the D is unclear. The CDR3 has 13 residues. CDR1 and CDR2 (germline): MNHEY, SMNVEV (reference sequence). V lost 3 bases and J 2 bases, leaving 7 bases between the germline ends. The CDR3 nucleotides read TGTGCCAGCAGTTTCACCAGCAACTATGGCTACACCTTC. Translation gives CASSFTSNYGYTF.

CDR3 sequence: CASSFDRTQYF. In DNA, the CDR3 is TGTGCCAGCAGCTTCGATAGGACCCAGTACTTC. The chain is built from TRBV7-9 and TRBJ2-5; the D is unclear. The CDR3 runs to 11 residues. V was pared by 3 bases and J by 7 bases, with 6 bases between. Germline V gives CDR1 SEHNR, CDR2 FQNEAQ (reference sequence).

This chain joins TRBV2 and TRBJ1-4; D gene uncertain. This CDR3 comprises 12 residues. The V end was cut by 7 bases, the J end by 11 bases, with 14 bases between. The germline gives CDR1 SNHLY, CDR2 FYNNEI. The CDR3 DNA reads as TGTGCCAGCATGGTCCGATCGGGTAAACTGTTTTTT. It specifies CASMVRSGKLFF.

The chain carries TRBV5-1 and TRBJ2-1; D possibly uses TRBD1 or TRBD2 (6 bases each). CDR3 size: 15 residues. Trimming left V 7 bases short and J 7 bases short, with 21 bases between. Germline V gene data show CDR1 as SGHRS and CDR2 as YFSETQ. The CDR3 protein is CASDLQWGARNEQFF. CDR3 nucleotide sequence: TGCGCCAGCGACCTTCAATGGGGGGCTCGGAATGAGCAGTTCTTC.

The table lists this clone with a few counts. This sequence joins TRBV5-1 and TRBJ1-1; no clear D gene. V lost 4 bases and J lost 2, with 9 bases in between. Germline V lookup: CDR1 SGHRS, CDR2 YFSETQ. CDR3 size: 13 residues. Here the CDR3 reads CASSLGPNTEAFF. The CDR3 DNA follows: TGCGCCAGCAGCCTGGGCCCAAACACTGAAGCTTTCTTT. Variable domain in full (rest from reference TRBV5-1 and TRBJ1-1): KAGVTQTPRYLIKTRGQQVTLSCSPISGHRSVSWYQQTPGQGLQFLFEYFSETQRNKGNFPGRFSGRQFSNSRSEMNVSTLELGDSALYLCASSLGPNTEAFFGQGTRLTVV.

The rearrangement uses TRBV15 and TRBJ2-5; the D gene is possibly TRBD1 (6 bases). The J call is doubtful: the DNA matches TRBJ2-7 better. Germline V gene data show CDR1 as LNHNV and CDR2 as YYDKDF (reference sequence). The CDR3 is 15 amino acids. CDR3 residues: CATSRDTGSTSEQYF. For the CDR3, the DNA is TGTGCCACCAGCAGAGATACAGGGTCCACCTCCGAGCAGTACTTC.

This clone showed up just once. The chain is built from TRBV7-6 and TRBJ2-7; TRBD2 agrees at 11 bases. V lost 4 bases, J lost 3 bases, and 5 bases stayed unmatched. The germline gives CDR1 SGHVS, CDR2 FNYEAQ. The CDR3 extends over 15 amino acids. The CDR3 DNA follows: TGTGCCAGCAGCTCTGGGACTAGCGGCCTCTACGAGCAGTACTTC. Its protein product is CASSSGTSGLYEQYF. The variable domain in full, with the rest retrieved from reference TRBV7-6 and TRBJ2-7, is GAGVSQSPRYKVTKRGQDVALRCDPISGHVSLYWYRQALGQGPEFLTYFNYEAQQDKSGLPNDRFSAERPEGSISTLTIQRTEQRDSAMYRCASSSGTSGLYEQYFGPGTRLTVT.

V and J are TRBV7-9 and TRBJ1-2, with D uncertain. Germline V gene lookup returns CDR1 SEHNR and CDR2 FQNEAQ (reference sequence). This CDR3 is 15 amino acids long. The V gene lost 1 base and the J gene lost 8 bases, with 17 bases spanning the gap. CDR3 loop: CASSLDWGVMYGYTF. The CDR3, as DNA: TGTGCCAGCAGCTTAGATTGGGGTGTTATGTACGGCTACACCTTC.

CDR3 sequence reads: CASSQRQSTDTQYF. In nucleotides, the CDR3 is TGTGCCAGCAGCCAAAGGCAGAGCACAGATACGCAGTATTTT. V usage is TRBV14 and J usage is TRBJ2-3, with unresolved D. Germline V CDR1 and CDR2: SGHDN, FVKESK. The V end lost 2 bases, the J end lost 0 bases, and 6 bases lay between the germline ends. The CDR3 runs to 14 residues.

The chain links TRBV7-9 to TRBJ1-2; D remains ambiguous. This CDR3 has 15 amino acids. Germline CDR1 is SEHNR and CDR2 is FQNEAQ (reference sequence). Trimming removed 2 bases at V and 6 bases at J, with 16 bases between. The CDR3 is CASSLFREVTDGYTF. The CDR3 DNA reads TGTGCCAGCAGCTTATTTCGGGAGGTTACGGATGGCTACACCTTC. The full variable domain, completed using reference TRBV7-9 and TRBJ1-2, is DTGVSQNPRHKITKRGQNVTFRCDPISEHNRLYWYRQTLGQGPEFLTYFQNEAQLEKSRLLSDRFSAERPKGSFSTLEIQRTEQGDSAMYLCASSLFREVTDGYTFGSGTRLTVV.

This clone occurred a few times. Additional DNA sequences in this sample encode the identical CDR3. V is TRBV5-1 and J is TRBJ2-3; D not certain. Between the trimmed V and J ends, which lost 0 bases and 6 bases, there was a span of 2 bases. The CDR3 length is 11 residues. Germline CDR1 and CDR2: SGHRS and YFSETQ. The CDR3 here is CASSLEDTQYF. CDR3 bases: TGCGCCAGCAGCTTGGAGGATACGCAGTATTTT.

J is TRBJ2-7 and V is TRBV7-9; no definite D call. The CDR3 contains 13 residues. The germline V gene has CDR1 SEHNR and CDR2 FQNEAQ (reference sequence). V was trimmed by 3 bases and J by 4 bases, leaving 10 bases between them. The CDR3 DNA reads TGTGCCAGCAGCTTTCTCGACAATTACGAGCAGTACTTC. Its protein product is CASSFLDNYEQYF.

This clone was detected a few times. This chain joins TRBV9 and TRBJ2-2; D is perhaps TRBD1 or TRBD2 (5 bases each). Trimming left V 4 bases short and J 7 bases short, with 14 bases between. The CDR3 is 14 amino acids. Germline CDR1 reads SGDLS; CDR2 reads YYNGEE. CDR3 DNA: TGTGCCAGCAGCTTGGGGGTATTGAGCGGGGAGCTGTTTTTT. Translated: CASSLGVLSGELFF.

The V and J genes are TRBV6-5 and TRBJ2-5; D possibly corresponds to TRBD1 (5 bases). Trimming took 7 bases from V and 2 from J, leaving 8 bases between them. Germline V gene sequence: CDR1 MNHEY, CDR2 SVGAGI. CDR3 length: 12 residues. CDR3 in amino acids: CASTDNQETQYF. CDR3 sequence (DNA): TGTGCCAGCACGGACAATCAAGAGACCCAGTACTTC.

In nucleotides, the CDR3 is TGTGCCACCAGTCGACTAGCGGCCTACAATGAGCAGTTCTTC. Residues: CATSRLAAYNEQFF. V usage is TRBV15 and J usage is TRBJ2-1; 9 nucleotides align to TRBD2. The germline V gene encodes CDR1 LNHNV and CDR2 YYDKDF (reference sequence). The CDR3 totals 14 residues. J was trimmed by 2 bases and V by 6 bases; bases with no gene match: 2. The full variable domain, its missing parts supplied by reference TRBV15 and TRBJ2-1, is DAMVIQNPRYQVTQFGKPVTLSCSQTLNHNVMYWYQQKSSQAPKLLFHYYDKDFNNEADTPDNFQSRRPNTSFCFLDIRSPGLGDTAMYLCATSRLAAYNEQFFGPGTRLTVL.

This chain connects TRBV4-1 to TRBJ2-5; TRBD2 agrees at 13 bases. This CDR3 contains 20 residues. CDR1 is MGHRA, CDR2 YSYEKL, per germline. The ends lost 2 bases at V and 5 bases at J; junction bases unmatched: 17. CDR3 DNA: TGCGCCAGCAGCCAAACCCCACGGCCCACTAGCGGGAGGGGCCGGGAGACCCAGTACTTC. It codes for CASSQTPRPTSGRGRETQYF.